Listed here are 29 T cell receptor beta chains from one sample, sequenced in a study of brain T cells in children with intractable seizures. This sample's time point: blood from clinic visit 5 months post-surgery; TSC patient then seizure free. Data came from immunoSEQ multiplex PCR; TCRdb stores just in-frame clones and leaves some out. This table has hundreds of thousands of clones, over 85% appearing once. The material was peripheral blood, obtained about 5 months after surgery. The receptors were gathered from a boy under two years old with tuberous sclerosis and intractable seizures.

The chain combines TRBV19 with TRBJ2-2, with TRBD1 matching 8 bases. Germline loops: CDR1 LNHDA, CDR2 SQIVND (reference sequence). This CDR3 spans 16 amino acids. Trimming took 3 bases from V and 1 from J; bases not matched to a gene: 4. The CDR3 reads CASSIGTGGNTGELFF. DNA of the CDR3: TGTGCCAGTAGTATTGGGACAGGTGGGAACACCGGGGAGCTGTTTTTT.

This chain uses TRBV5-4 with TRBJ1-2; 8 nucleotides agree with TRBD1. Germline V gives CDR1 SGHNT, CDR2 YYREEE (reference sequence). CDR3 length: 15 residues. The V segment lost 0 bases and the J segment 6 bases; nucleotides outside the gene matches: 7. The CDR3 nucleotides read TGTGCCAGCAGCTTGGAAGCTGACAGGGGAGATGGCTACACCTTC. This translates into CASSLEADRGDGYTF.

This sequence joins TRBV28 and TRBJ1-3; 7 bases align to TRBD1. CDR1 MDHEN and CDR2 SYDVKM come from the germline V gene. Unmatched junction bases numbered 4, after V lost 5 bases and J lost 0 bases. The CDR3 runs to 15 residues. The CDR3 DNA reads as TGTGCCAGCAGTGATACAGGGGCCTCTGGAAACACCATATATTTT. This codes for CASSDTGASGNTIYF.

CDR3 sequence: CASLNTGGPVGYGYTF. In nucleotides, the CDR3 is TGTGCCAGCCTCAACACCGGGGGCCCGGTTGGCTATGGCTACACCTTC. The chain links TRBV5-4 to TRBJ1-2, with D tentatively TRBD1 (6 bases). Germline CDR1 and CDR2: SGHNT and YYREEE (reference sequence). Trimming shortened V by 7 bases and J by 4 bases, and 23 bases separated the two germline ends. The CDR3 consists of 16 residues. Variable domain in full (rest from reference TRBV5-4 and TRBJ1-2): ETGVTQSPTHLIKTRGQQVTLRCSSQSGHNTVSWYQQALGQGPQFIFQYYREEENGRGNFPPRFSGLQFPNYSSELNVNALELDDSALYLCASLNTGGPVGYGYTFGSGTRLTVV.

The CDR3 loop reads CASSLAQESSYNEQFF. The CDR3 DNA sequence: TGTGCCAGCAGCTTGGCCCAGGAGAGCTCCTACAATGAGCAGTTCTTC. The chain links TRBV5-8 to TRBJ2-1; the D is unclear. Per the germline V gene, CDR1 is SGHTS and CDR2 is YDEGEE. The V gene lost 0 bases and the J gene lost 0 bases, with 10 bases spanning the gap. The CDR3 is 16 amino acids.

The chain carries TRBV12-3 or TRBV12-4 and TRBJ1-5; D may be TRBD1 (5 bases). The V end lost 5 bases, the J end lost 4 bases, and 9 bases lay between the germline ends. The CDR3 is 13 amino acids. The CDR3 coding sequence is TGTGCCAGCAGTCCAGGGTTTAATCAGCCCCAGCATTTT. Its translation: CASSPGFNQPQHF.

This clone was recorded only once. The rearrangement links TRBV19 to TRBJ2-3, with TRBD2 as a possible D gene (5 bases). The germline V and J ends were trimmed by 1 base and 3 bases, with 14 bases remaining between them. The length of the CDR3 is 16 residues. CDR1 is LNHDA, CDR2 SQIVND, per germline (reference sequence). CDR3 residues: CASSIGNGVGTDTQYF. As DNA, the CDR3 is TGTGCCAGTAGTATAGGAAACGGGGTGGGGACAGATACGCAGTATTTT.

V gene TRBV5-6 combines with J gene TRBJ2-1; the D gene could be TRBD1 or TRBD2 (5 bases each). The CDR3 extends over 15 amino acids. From germline, CDR1 is SGHDT and CDR2 YYEEEE. The V and J ends lost 4 bases and 0 bases respectively, with 11 bases between them. DNA of the CDR3: TGTGCCAGCAGCGGGGACCCAAGCTCCTACAATGAGCAGTTCTTC. This sequence encodes CASSGDPSSYNEQFF.

V usage is TRBV5-4 and J usage is TRBJ1-1; perhaps TRBD1 as D (6 bases). From germline, CDR1 is SGHNT and CDR2 YYREEE (reference sequence). Between the trimmed V and J ends, which lost 0 bases and 3 bases, there was a span of 9 bases. The CDR3 loop spans 14 amino acids. CDR3 DNA: TGTGCCAGCAGCTTGGACAGGGCCTACACTGAAGCTTTCTTT. This sequence encodes CASSLDRAYTEAFF. The full variable domain, with the rest looked up from reference TRBV5-4 and TRBJ1-1, is ETGVTQSPTHLIKTRGQQVTLRCSSQSGHNTVSWYQQALGQGPQFIFQYYREEENGRGNFPPRFSGLQFPNYSSELNVNALELDDSALYLCASSLDRAYTEAFFGQGTRLTVV.

The count of this clone is one. This chain connects TRBV5-4 to TRBJ2-1; D gene unclear. V was cut by 1 base and J by 0 bases, with 8 bases left in between. The CDR3 extends over 15 amino acids. Germline lookup yields CDR1 SGHNT and CDR2 YYREEE (reference sequence). CDR3 bases: TGTGCCAGCAGCTTGTTTTCTGGCTCCTACAATGAGCAGTTCTTC. Encoded protein: CASSLFSGSYNEQFF.

The chain links TRBV4-1 to TRBJ2-5; 8 nucleotides align to TRBD1. Germline V lookup: CDR1 MGHRA, CDR2 YSYEKL. The junction had 5 bases not matched to a gene; V was cut back by 1 base and J by 4 bases. The CDR3 is made up of 15 amino acids. The CDR3 bases are TGCGCCAGCAGCCAAGGCACAGGGGGAAGAGAGACCCAGTACTTC. This translates into CASSQGTGGRETQYF.

The genes are TRBV11-3 and TRBJ2-2, with D maybe TRBD1 (5 bases). The CDR3 is 15 residues long. Trimming removed 5 bases from V and 4 bases from J, with 14 bases in between. Germline values: CDR1 SGHNT, CDR2 YENEEA. The CDR3 loop reads CASSTGTEVTGELFF. The CDR3 DNA reads as TGTGCCAGCAGCACAGGCACAGAGGTCACCGGGGAGCTGTTTTTT. Using reference TRBV11-3 and TRBJ2-2 for the parts outside the CDR3, the full variable domain is EAGVVQSPRYKIIEKKQPVAFWCNPISGHNTLYWYLQNLGQGPELLIRYENEEAVDDSQLPKDRFSAERLKGVDSTLKIQPAELGDSAVYLCASSTGTEVTGELFFGEGSRLTVL.

On this clone: Other DNA sequences within the sample encode an identical CDR3. The chain couples TRBV9 to TRBJ2-1; no clear D gene. V was trimmed by 5 bases and J by 4 bases, leaving 10 bases between them. The CDR3 length is 13 residues. Germline V gene data show CDR1 as SGDLS and CDR2 as YYNGEE. In nucleotides, the CDR3 is TGTGCCAGCAGTGCTGACGGTTACAATGAGCAGTTCTTC. Amino acid sequence: CASSADGYNEQFF. Looking up the rest from reference TRBV9 and TRBJ2-1 gives the full variable domain: DSGVTQTPKHLITATGQRVTLRCSPRSGDLSVYWYQQSLDQGLQFLIQYYNGEERAKGNILERFSAQQFPDLHSELNLSSLELGDSALYFCASSADGYNEQFFGPGTRLTVL.

The CDR3: CASSIGWGGPDTQYF. DNA for the CDR3: TGTGCCAGTAGTATAGGCTGGGGGGGACCAGATACGCAGTATTTT. This chain uses TRBV19 with TRBJ2-3, with 7 bases fitting TRBD2. V lost 1 base to trimming and J lost 4 bases; unmatched junction nucleotides: 5. The CDR3 loop spans 15 amino acids. Germline CDR1 and CDR2: LNHDA and SQIVND (reference sequence).

V is TRBV20-1 and J is TRBJ2-7, with a possible D match to TRBD2 (5 bases). V lost 6 bases, J lost 3 bases, and 9 bases lay in between. Germline values: CDR1 DFQATT, CDR2 SNEGSKA (reference sequence). The CDR3 consists of 11 residues. CDR3 sequence: CSARTYYEQYF. The CDR3, as DNA: TGCAGTGCGCGGACTTACTACGAGCAGTACTTC.

The rearrangement joins TRBV6-1 to TRBJ1-5; TRBD1 aligns across 9 bases. The V segment lost 3 bases and the J segment 0 bases; nucleotides outside the gene matches: 9. The CDR3 is 18 residues long. Germline CDR1 and CDR2: MNHNS and SASEGT. The CDR3 region is CASSEFGQGSYSNQPQHF. CDR3 in DNA: TGTGCCAGCAGTGAGTTCGGACAGGGGAGCTATAGCAATCAGCCCCAGCATTTT.

The CDR3 DNA reads as TGTGCCAGTAGTATAGATCCGGGACCGCTAGCCAAAAACATTCAGTACTTC. Translated: CASSIDPGPLAKNIQYF. The chain employs TRBV19 and TRBJ2-4, with D perhaps matching TRBD1 or TRBD2 (5 bases each). CDR1 and CDR2 from the germline V gene are LNHDA and SQIVND (reference sequence). V lost 0 bases and J 0 bases, leaving 12 bases between the germline ends. CDR3 length: 17 residues.

V is TRBV27 and J is TRBJ1-1; tentative D call: TRBD1 (5 bases). V lost 7 bases, J lost 5 bases, and 14 bases lay in between. Germline CDR1 is MNHEY and CDR2 is SMNVEV (reference sequence). CDR3 size: 13 residues. CDR3 sequence reads: CASTPGGMTEAFF. CDR3 bases: TGTGCCAGCACCCCTGGGGGGATGACTGAAGCTTTCTTT.

J is TRBJ1-2 and V is TRBV3-1 (or the pseudogene TRBV3-2); no firm D call. V lost 2 bases to trimming and J lost 4 bases, with 20 bases between them. CDR1 LGHDT and CDR2 YNNKEL come from the germline V gene (reference sequence). This CDR3 contains 17 residues. The CDR3 is CASSQIAARVHPYGYTF. The CDR3 nucleotides are TGTGCCAGCAGCCAAATCGCTGCGAGGGTCCACCCCTATGGCTACACCTTC.

The chain has TRBV6-5 and TRBJ1-2; D possibly corresponds to TRBD1 (6 bases). V dropped 5 bases and J dropped 8 bases, with 15 bases sitting between them. Germline assignment: CDR1 MNHEY and CDR2 SVGAGI. CDR3 length: 13 residues. CDR3 sequence: CASSNRDNRGYTF. DNA for the CDR3: TGTGCCAGCAGTAACAGGGACAATCGAGGCTACACCTTC.

The J gene is TRBJ1-1, the V gene TRBV29-1; no clear D gene. CDR1 and CDR2 from the germline V gene are SQVTM and ANQGSEA. CDR3 length: 12 amino acids. V lost 2 bases to trimming and J lost 3 bases, with 7 bases between them. This CDR3 is CSVEHPDTEAFF. The CDR3 DNA is TGCAGCGTTGAACACCCAGACACTGAAGCTTTCTTT.

The V gene is TRBV3-1 (or the pseudogene TRBV3-2), the J gene TRBJ2-5; D gene unclear. Germline-derived CDR1 and CDR2 are LGHDT and YNNKEL (reference sequence). Trimming cost V 2 bases and J 2 bases, with 9 bases left between them. The CDR3 has 14 amino acids. The CDR3 DNA follows: TGTGCCAGCAGCCAACTTAGCCTGCAAGAGACCCAGTACTTC. Residues: CASSQLSLQETQYF.

The chain employs TRBV7-9 and TRBJ2-7, with unresolved D. Germline lookup yields CDR1 SEHNR and CDR2 FQNEAQ (reference sequence). Between the trimmed V and J ends, which lost 4 bases and 0 bases, there was a span of 16 bases. The CDR3 runs to 16 residues. The CDR3 region is CASSSRKGVGSYEQYF. The CDR3 region has the DNA TGTGCCAGCAGCTCCCGGAAAGGTGTGGGCTCCTACGAGCAGTACTTC.

This clone was counted a few times. The CDR3 region has the DNA TGCGCCAGCAGCGGTAATAGCGGGACCACCTACGAGCAGTACTTC. It specifies CASSGNSGTTYEQYF. The gene calls are TRBV5-1 and TRBJ2-7; 8 bases map to TRBD2. The CDR3 has 15 amino acids. V trimming: 4 bases; J trimming: 2 bases; junction bases outside the gene matches: 8. Germline V gives CDR1 SGHRS, CDR2 YFSETQ.

The V and J genes are TRBV19 and TRBJ1-4; TRBD1 matches 9 bases. The V segment lost 0 bases and the J segment 7 bases; nucleotides outside the gene matches: 9. This CDR3 comprises 17 residues. Germline CDR1 and CDR2: LNHDA and SQIVND (reference sequence). The CDR3 DNA reads as TGTGCCAGTAGTATAGATCAGTTCGGGACAGGGACTGAAAAACTGTTTTTT. It yields the protein CASSIDQFGTGTEKLFF.

The rearrangement joins TRBV3-1 (or the pseudogene TRBV3-2) to TRBJ2-1, with D perhaps TRBD1 (6 bases). Germline CDR1 is LGHDT and CDR2 is YNNKEL (reference sequence). V dropped 8 bases and J dropped 6 bases, with 14 bases sitting between them. The length of the CDR3 is 13 residues. CDR3 coding DNA: TGTGCCAGCGGGAAACAGGGATTCAATGAGCAGTTCTTC. It specifies CASGKQGFNEQFF.

The rearrangement links TRBV3-1 (or the pseudogene TRBV3-2) to TRBJ2-1; 7 positions match TRBD1. Germline V gives CDR1 LGHDT, CDR2 YNNKEL (reference sequence). The length of the CDR3 is 16 residues. Unmatched junction bases numbered 4, after V lost 0 bases and J lost 2 bases. The CDR3 DNA is TGTGCCAGCAGCCAAGAAGCTGGGACAGCCTACAATGAGCAGTTCTTC. As protein: CASSQEAGTAYNEQFF.

The chain links TRBV3-1 (or the pseudogene TRBV3-2) to TRBJ2-1; D is undetermined. V was trimmed by 4 bases and J by 12 bases, leaving 13 bases between them. The germline gives CDR1 LGHDT, CDR2 YNNKEL (reference sequence). This CDR3 comprises 12 residues. The CDR3 bases are TGTGCCAGCAGCCCCCCCGTGGGCCTGCAGTTCTTC. Translating it yields CASSPPVGLQFF.

This chain links TRBV24-1 with TRBJ2-1, with 8 bases that match TRBD2. Per the germline V gene, CDR1 is KGHDR and CDR2 is SFDVKD. The CDR3 is 18 residues long. Trimming cost V 3 bases and J 0 bases; bases outside gene matches: 9. The CDR3 DNA sequence: TGTGCCACCAGTGATCATAGCGGGACTACAGTCTCCTACAATGAGCAGTTCTTC. This sequence encodes CATSDHSGTTVSYNEQFF.